This T cell receptor beta chain appears in the sequencing data of a study of T cell responses to AZD1222 COVID-19 vaccine. Study-level results: In a largely white British group with more females than males, clonal diversity was possibly underestimated. The study reported that nearly half of spike-specific TCRs target unmutated variant regions. Repertoires in all cases were sampled only once the peak T cell response had passed.

Points on this clone: Its antigen is as yet unknown.

Method: immunoSEQ multiplex PCR; TCRdb's copy keeps in-frame clones and lacks some. The top ten clones hold 2.5% to 3.5% of a sample with roughly 120,000 clones, 85% to 95% of them seen once. Germline V gives CDR1 SGHKS, CDR2 YYEKEE (reference sequence). The CDR3 totals 15 residues. J gave up 7 bases and V 1 base, and 8 bases lay outside the gene matches. Sequenced material: peripheral blood, taken on day 0 of AZD1222 vaccination. This chain uses TRBV5-5 with TRBJ2-7; 10 bases are a match to TRBD1. The source is an adult in good health. In DNA form, the CDR3 reads TGTGCCAGCAGCTTGCTTTCGGGACAGGGGTATGAGCAGTACTTC. Protein product: CASSLLSGQGYEQYF.